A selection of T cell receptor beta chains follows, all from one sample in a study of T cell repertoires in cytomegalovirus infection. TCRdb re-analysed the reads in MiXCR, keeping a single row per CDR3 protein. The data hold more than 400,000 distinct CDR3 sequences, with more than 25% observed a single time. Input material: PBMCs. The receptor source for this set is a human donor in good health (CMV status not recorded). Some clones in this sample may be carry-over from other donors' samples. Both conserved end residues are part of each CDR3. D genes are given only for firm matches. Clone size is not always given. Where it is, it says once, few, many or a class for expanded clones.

DNA: TGTGCCAGCAGCCAAATGGGCCCGCTGCCGGGGGCGAGCACTGAAGCTTTCTTT
CDR3: CASSQMGPLPGASTEAFF
size: few
J: TRBJ1-1
D: .
V: TRBV14

DNA: TGTGCCAGCAGCACTCTAGCGGGGTACAATGAGCAGTTCTTC
CDR3: CASSTLAGYNEQFF
size: many
J: TRBJ2-1
D: TRBD2
V: TRBV19

DNA: TGTGCCAGCAGCGTAGGAGGCCTGCGCAATCAGCCCCAGCATTTT
CDR3: CASSVGGLRNQPQHF
size: many
J: TRBJ1-5
D: .
V: TRBV25-1

DNA: TGCGCCAGCAGCCCCAGGCCAAGGGGGACTAGCCCGTCGGGTGAGTTCTTC
CDR3: CASSPRPRGTSPSGEFF
size: .
J: TRBJ2-1
D: TRBD2
V: TRBV5-1

DNA: TGTGCCAGTAAAACACGGGGGGACCATCAGCCCCAGCATTTT
CDR3: CASKTRGDHQPQHF
size: few
J: TRBJ1-5
D: .
V: TRBV19

DNA: TGTGCCAGTAGTTTCCAGGGGGTCGCACCGGCTTTCTTT
CDR3: CASSFQGVAPAFF
size: .
J: TRBJ1-1
D: TRBD1
V: TRBV19

DNA: TGTGCCAGCAGCTTAGATCATGGACTAGTTCTCAATGAGCAGTTCTTC
CDR3: CASSLDHGLVLNEQFF
size: few
J: TRBJ2-1
D: TRBD2
V: TRBV7-9

DNA: TGTGCCAGTAGTATTGACAGACTTAACTATGGCTACACCTTC
CDR3: CASSIDRLNYGYTF
size: few
J: TRBJ1-2
D: .
V: TRBV19

DNA: TGTGCCAGCAGCTACAGACTAGCGCTCTCCTACAATGAGCAGTTCTTC
CDR3: CASSYRLALSYNEQFF
size: few
J: TRBJ2-1
D: TRBD2
V: TRBV5-6

DNA: TGTGCCAGCAGTTTAGAGGGAGGGCCTATATATGAGCAGTTCTTC
CDR3: CASSLEGGPIYEQFF
size: few
J: TRBJ2-1
D: TRBD2
V: TRBV12-3/TRBV12-4

DNA: TGCAGCGTCGATACTAGCGGGGTTTACAATGAGCAGTTCTTC
CDR3: CSVDTSGVYNEQFF
size: .
J: TRBJ2-1
D: TRBD2
V: TRBV29-1

DNA: TGTGCCAGCAGCTTCCAGGAAGATTCACCCCTCCACTTT
CDR3: CASSFQEDSPLHF
size: few
J: TRBJ1-6
D: .
V: TRBV5-5

DNA: TGCAGCGCTGGCCCGCTACTCAGCACAGATACGCAGTATTTT
CDR3: CSAGPLLSTDTQYF
size: few
J: TRBJ2-3
D: .
V: TRBV29-1

DNA: TGTGCCAGTCTTGGTCCTTTGGGTGAGCAGTTCTTC
CDR3: CASLGPLGEQFF
size: few
J: TRBJ2-1
D: .
V: TRBV19